This T cell receptor (beta chain) is from a study of shared clonotypes between healthy human individuals. Study-level results: Shared clonotypes: approximately 5% naive CD4, 3.5% to 4% naive CD8, around 2.2% memory CD4, under 0.5% memory CD8.

TCRdb's table, derived via immunoSEQ multiplex PCR, lists solely in-frame clones and lacks some. Among some 1,600,000 clones listed, nearly 99% were seen once. Germline V gives CDR1 SGHRS, CDR2 YFSETQ. This CDR3 is built from 15 residues. V was trimmed by 5 bases and J by 0 bases, leaving 12 bases between them. Regarding this clone: Its antigen is unknown.

A split of CD4+ cells into CD45RA+ naive and CD45RA-negative memory subsets was performed. The TCR originated in a man aged 30 to 45 in good health. The chain recombines TRBV5-1 with TRBJ2-1; tentative D call: TRBD2 (6 bases). The material sequenced was naive CD4+ T cells sorted from blood. Subset here: CD45RA+ positively selected. CDR3 in DNA: TGCGCCAGCAGTAGCGGCCTGAACTCCTACAATGAGCAGTTCTTC. Protein: CASSSGLNSYNEQFF.